What follows are 5 T cell receptor beta chains derived from one specimen sequenced in a study of beta chain features in type 1 diabetes. Antigen specificity for these receptors is unknown. Sequenced material consisted of expressed TCRB transcripts (all of the isolated RNA was reverse transcribed). The table came from immunoSEQ multiplex PCR; TCRdb's copy has only in-frame clones and leaves some out. The profile shows over 25,000 clones, 56% of them singletons. Study results and caveats: Among all four CD4+ subsets, Type 1 diabetes patients had TCRB CDR3s that were moderately but significantly shorter.

Specimen: Tregs from blood. The source is a woman aged 18-29 years with type 1 diabetes.

This chain uses TRBV6-1 with TRBJ2-1; 8 bases match TRBD2. V was pared by 11 bases and J by 5 bases, with 14 bases of the junction left unmatched. This CDR3 spans 15 amino acids. Per germline, CDR1 MNHNS and CDR2 SASEGT. CDR3 in DNA: TGTGCCGGCGCCCGACAGGCGGGAGGAAACAATGAGCAGTTCTTC. Its translation is CAGARQAGGNNEQFF.

In this sample, this clone is medium-sized (0.01 to 0.1%). The chain combines TRBV10-3 with TRBJ2-1; 11 bases map to TRBD1. Losses at the gene ends were 4 bases for V and 2 bases for J; bases not matched to a gene: 10. This CDR3 is built from 18 residues. From germline, CDR1 is ENHRY and CDR2 SYGVKD. This chain's CDR3 is CAISGSDRGLATYNEQFF. The CDR3 nucleotides read TGTGCCATCAGTGGCTCGGACAGGGGGCTCGCTACCTACAATGAGCAGTTCTTC.

V is TRBV21-1 and J is TRBJ1-5; TRBD1 was called by the table and not checked on the DNA. TRBV21-1 is flagged as a pseudogene. There are 13 residues in the CDR3. The CDR3 loop is CAQARLSNQPQHF. CDR3 coding DNA: TGTGCCCAGGCCCGGCTTAGCAATCAGCCCCAGCATTTT.

This chain joins TRBV7-3 and TRBJ2-3, with 8 bases lining up with TRBD1. Trimming took 6 bases from V and 5 from J; bases not matched to a gene: 10. CDR1 and CDR2 (germline): SGHTA, FQGTGA. The CDR3 consists of 15 residues. The CDR3 is CASSQRTGSVDTQYF. CDR3 nucleotide sequence: TGTGCCAGCAGTCAGAGGACAGGGAGTGTAGATACGCAGTATTTT.

The chain couples TRBV9 to TRBJ2-3; 9 positions match TRBD1. The CDR3 runs to 16 residues. Germline-derived CDR1 and CDR2 are SGDLS and YYNGEE. V dropped 0 bases and J dropped 1; count of bases not matched to a gene: 3. The CDR3 nucleotides are TGTGCCAGCAGCGTAGCGGGGGACAGGGGCACAGATACGCAGTATTTT. Translated: CASSVAGDRGTDTQYF.